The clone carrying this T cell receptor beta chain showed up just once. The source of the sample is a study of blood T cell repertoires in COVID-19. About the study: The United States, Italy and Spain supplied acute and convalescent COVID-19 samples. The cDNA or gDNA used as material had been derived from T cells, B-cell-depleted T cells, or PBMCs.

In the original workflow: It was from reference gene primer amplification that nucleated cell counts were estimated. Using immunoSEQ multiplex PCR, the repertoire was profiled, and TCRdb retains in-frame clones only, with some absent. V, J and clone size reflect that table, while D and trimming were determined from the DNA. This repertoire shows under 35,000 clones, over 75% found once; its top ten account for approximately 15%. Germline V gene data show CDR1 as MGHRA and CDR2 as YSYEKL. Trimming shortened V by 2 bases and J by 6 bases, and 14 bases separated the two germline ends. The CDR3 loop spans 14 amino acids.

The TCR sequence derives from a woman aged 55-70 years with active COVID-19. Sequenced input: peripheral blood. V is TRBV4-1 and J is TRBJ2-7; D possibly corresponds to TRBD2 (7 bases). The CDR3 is CASSQPGGRGEQYF. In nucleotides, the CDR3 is TGCGCCAGCAGCCAACCCGGGGGGCGGGGCGAGCAGTACTTC.